These 2 T cell receptor beta chains were all obtained from the same sample, sequenced in a study of Ad26.COV2.S vaccination and SARS-CoV-2 variants. Treatment of the sample: over 15 received Ad26.COV2.S at low or high dose, single or two shots; about 5 received placebo; per-sample allocation not given. Sample collection was performed on day 63 after the first vaccine or placebo injection. Produced via immunoSEQ multiplex PCR; TCRdb's table is partial and in-frame only. The sample gives a few hundred thousand clones, 88% of which show up once; about 4% is in the top ten. This specimen consisted of peripheral blood, obtained in a trial of Ad26.COV2.S vaccine versus placebo. These TCRs come from a person aged 18 to 59 who received the Ad26.COV2.S COVID-19 vaccine or a placebo.

The V and J genes are TRBV5-1 and TRBJ2-7, with TRBD2 identical over 7 bases. Trimming took 4 bases from V and 3 from J; bases not matched to a gene: 10. There are 15 residues in the CDR3. The germline CDR1 and CDR2 sequences are SGHRS and YFSETQ. The DNA of the CDR3 is TGCGCCAGCAGCGGTCCGGAGCGGGGAGACTACGAGCAGTACTTC. Its protein product is CASSGPERGDYEQYF.

The rearrangement uses TRBV12-2 and TRBJ2-7. TRBV12-2 is a pseudogene segment. This CDR3 has 18 amino acids. DNA for the CDR3: TGTGCAAGTCGCTTTCGTCATGTCGGTACCTCCTACACCTACGAGCAGTACTTC. This sequence encodes CASRFRHVGTSYTYEQYF.